The entry below gives a single T cell receptor beta chain sequence along with its context. Its recognized antigen is unknown. It has no much larger one-base neighbor in the sample; base qualities were not kept. The data are from a study of T-cell memory formation after mild COVID-19 (dated by TCRdb to the early 2020s). Regarding the study in general: TCR sequence clusters from the two donors were found to be largely donor specific. In a couple of donors, T-cell clones that expanded and contracted after mild COVID-19 were tracked by sequencing TCRalpha and TCRbeta repertoires over time. The cohort comprised two young, previously healthy adult volunteers, one female and one male.

Ficoll-Paque density gradient centrifugation was used to isolate PBMCs. General conclusions and limits of the study: Clones that contracted from day 15 to 85 showed balanced CD4/CD8 phenotypes, whereas a second wave of clones that expanded from day 15 to 37 leaned towards CD4+. Contracting CD4+ clones turned up mainly in the CM and EM memory subsets, whereas EMRA was where CD8+ clones were enriched. Only a couple of mild cases were covered by the study, and larger cohorts that include severe cases with pre-infection samples were considered necessary. Whether the second-wave clones peaking on day 37 were SARS-CoV-2 specific was not confirmed. Some responding clones were detected in pre-infection memory, which suggested that pre-existing cross-reactive memory T cells had joined the SARS-CoV-2 response.

From a lookup of the germline V gene, CDR1 and CDR2 are SGHRS and YFSETQ. V is reduced by 5 bases and J by 4 bases, leaving a spacing of 16 bases between them. The CDR3 runs 14 amino acids, cysteine and valine included. The retained sequence is limited to the CDR3, 42 bases, with the frame set at the first base. The reads were generated on an Illumina NovaSeq 6000. cDNA libraries for TCRalpha and TCRbeta were prepared by 5'RACE using constant-segment primers, with sample barcodes and unique molecular identifiers added. Trizol reagent was used to extract RNA from every sample. The libraries were amplified in two PCR steps, and the second step added a second sample barcode and Illumina TruSeq adapters. Libraries were sequenced on an Illumina NovaSeq with 2 x 150 bp paired-end reads. The published analysis was carried out like this. The reads were demultiplexed and collapsed into UMI-guided consensus sequences using migec v1.2.7. With mixcr v2.1.11, UMI consensuses were aligned to TRA and TRB V and J templates and assembled into clonotypes. A clonotype was counted as expanded or contracted only when both edgeR and NoisET called the clonotype significant, with the noise models trained on biological replicates. For edgeR calls, the thresholds were a false discovery rate-adjusted p below 0.01 and a log2 fold-change of 1. PCA with hierarchical clustering of max-normalized trajectories of the 1000 most abundant clonotypes was used as exploratory dynamics analysis. Separately sequenced CD4+ and CD8+ repertoires were used to assign the CD4 or CD8 phenotype of responding clones. Starting from the raw public reads, TCRdb applied fastp trimming at Q25, assembled clones with MiXCR and retained in-frame beta chains. All rows with the same CDR3 protein become a single entry with the most common DNA and genes. The V and J calls here are based on TCRdb, not the publication. The sample table contains roughly 170,000 distinct CDR3 sequences; only one count was recorded for 15% to 20% of them. The ten largest clonotypes hold 3.9% of the sample.

The chain links TRBV5-1 with TRBJ2-7; the D gene is possibly TRBD1, with 6 bases matching. This TCR was sampled from a man between 18 and 29 years old who had mild COVID-19 (a few samples of this study predate the infection). The sample titles of this study are shuffled in the database, so cell type and time point are left out; the donor was told from shared clones. Sequenced material: PBMCs or a T cell subset sorted from them (not recorded which). The CDR3 in this case is CASRPTGTPYEQYV. The nucleotides are TGCGCCAGCAGACCAACCGGGACACCTTACGAGCAGTACGTC.